The rows below give T cell receptor beta chains drawn from one sample of a study of T-cell reconstitution after alpha-beta-depleted transplantation in children. One entry per CDR3 protein, called by TCRdb with MiXCR from the PCR reads. The table records over 70,000 distinct CDR3 sequences, 7% to 10% of them present only once. The specimen comprised PBMCs from the stem cell graft donor, sampled from the stem cell graft. These receptors were taken from a human donor who donated a stem cell graft to a child with congenital amegakaryocytic thrombocytopenia. Each CDR3 is given with its conserved first and last residue. The order of the fields is J gene, V gene, D gene, clone size, CDR3 DNA, CDR3 protein. The D gene is left open where the match is weak. Where a row states a size, it is once, few, many or the class of an expanded clone; other rows omit it.

>TRBJ2-5|TRBV28|-|many
TGTGCCAGCAGTTCCCCCATAGTCTCTGGGGCCCAGTACTTC
CASSSPIVSGAQYF
>TRBJ2-2|TRBV3-1|-|many
TGTGCCAGCAGCCAAGGTTTCAACATCGGGGAGCTGTTTTTT
CASSQGFNIGELFF
>TRBJ1-5|TRBV2|-|many
TGTGCCAGCAGTCCGGGTCGGGGTCAGCCCCAGCATTTT
CASSPGRGQPQHF
>TRBJ2-2|TRBV29-1|-|many
TGCAGTGCCGAACCCGGGGGCGGGGAGCTGTTTTTT
CSAEPGGGELFF
>TRBJ1-2|TRBV24-1|-|many
TGTGCCACCAGTGATTGGAGGGATGGCTACACCTTC
CATSDWRDGYTF
>TRBJ2-3|TRBV5-1|-|many
TGCGCCAGCAGCTTGGTAGGAGGTGGCACAGATACGCAGTATTTT
CASSLVGGGTDTQYF
>TRBJ2-5|TRBV3-1|-|-
TGTGCCAGCAGCGCGAGAGGAGGGCAAGAGACCCAGTACTTC
CASSARGGQETQYF
>TRBJ1-6|TRBV9|-|many
TGTGCCAGCAGCGTAGAGCCGACGGTCTCACCCCTCCACTTT
CASSVEPTVSPLHF
>TRBJ1-1|TRBV6-5|TRBD1|many
TGTGCCAGCAGTTACCGACAGGGGAACACTGAAGCTTTCTTT
CASSYRQGNTEAFF
>TRBJ1-5|TRBV5-1|-|many
TGCGCCAGCAGCTTGGAGGGAAATGGCAATCAGCCCCAGCATTTT
CASSLEGNGNQPQHF
>TRBJ2-3|TRBV20-1|TRBD2|few
TGCAGTGCTAGGTCTGCGGGACTAGGGACAGATACGCAGTATTTT
CSARSAGLGTDTQYF
>TRBJ2-2|TRBV12-3/TRBV12-4|TRBD2|-
TGTGCCAGCGACGAGCGGGGGGGAGCCGGGGCGCTGTTTTTT
CASDERGGAGALFF
>TRBJ2-4|TRBV2|-|few
TGTGCCAGCAGTGACCCGGGGCCACCAGCCAAAAACATTCAGTACTTC
CASSDPGPPAKNIQYF
>TRBJ2-2|TRBV20-1|TRBD2|many
TGCAGTGCTCGGGACCGAAGCGGGAGAACCGGGGAGCTGTTTTTT
CSARDRSGRTGELFF
>TRBJ1-2|TRBV12-3/TRBV12-4|-|few
TGTGCCAGCAGTTCGTCAACAGGGTGGTACACCTTC
CASSSSTGWYTF
>TRBJ2-3|TRBV7-8|-|many
TGTGCCAGCACTTCGGGGTCCACAGATACGCAGTATTTT
CASTSGSTDTQYF
>TRBJ2-7|TRBV5-1|-|many
TGCGCCAGCAGTTATGACAGGCAATACGAGCAGTACTTC
CASSYDRQYEQYF
>TRBJ2-3|TRBV29-1|-|many
TGCAGCGGAAGTTTAGGGGGGGCACCCACAGATACGCAGTATTTT
CSGSLGGAPTDTQYF
>TRBJ1-4|TRBV11-2|TRBD1|many
TGTGCCAGCAGCTTAGTAAGGGACAGGGGAGCAACTAATGAAAAACTGTTTTTT
CASSLVRDRGATNEKLFF
>TRBJ2-2|TRBV29-1|-|many
TGCAGCGTCATTGACAGGCTGGGCTTCGGGGAGCTGTTTTTT
CSVIDRLGFGELFF
>TRBJ1-2|TRBV6-6|-|many
TGTGCCAGCAGTCCTCGGAGGGGCGGTGGCTACACCTTC
CASSPRRGGGYTF
>TRBJ2-5|TRBV2|TRBD2|-
TGTGCCAGCAGTGACCCGGGACTAGGCCAAGAGACCCAGTACTTC
CASSDPGLGQETQYF
>TRBJ1-2|TRBV5-1|TRBD1|many
TGCGCCAGCAGCTTGGCGACAGGGGGCTATGGCTACACCTTC
CASSLATGGYGYTF
>TRBJ2-3|TRBV7-9|-|many
TGTGCCAGCAGCTTAGCAGGGACCACAGATACGCAGTATTTT
CASSLAGTTDTQYF
>TRBJ1-4|TRBV6-5|-|many
TGTGCCAGCAGTTACTCAGGGTCGGCTAATGAAAAACTGTTTTTT
CASSYSGSANEKLFF
>TRBJ2-1|TRBV12-3/TRBV12-4|-|many
TGTGCCAGCGGGGACTCTCTCAACGAGCAGTTCTTC
CASGDSLNEQFF
>TRBJ2-6|TRBV6-1|TRBD1|-
TGTGCCAGCAGAGGTCAGGGGGCTAATGGGGCCAACGGCCTGACTTTC
CASRGQGANGANGLTF
>TRBJ1-1|TRBV5-1|-|many
TGCGCCAGCAGCCGCGAGAACGGGGCAGCTTTCTTT
CASSRENGAAFF
>TRBJ2-4|TRBV18|TRBD1|-
TGTGCCAGCTCACCGGACAGGGCGCAAAACATTCAGTACTTC
CASSPDRAQNIQYF
>TRBJ2-2|TRBV5-1|-|many
TGCGCCAGCAGCTCAGGCGCTAACACCGGGGAGCTGTTTTTT
CASSSGANTGELFF
>TRBJ1-4|TRBV27|-|many
TGTGCCAGCAGTTTAAATGGGGCAGGTCTTAATGAAAAACTGTTTTTT
CASSLNGAGLNEKLFF
>TRBJ1-2|TRBV28|TRBD1|many
TGTGCCAGCACCCTTTGGGACAGGGGGGTTGATGGCTACACCTTC
CASTLWDRGVDGYTF
>TRBJ1-6|TRBV15|-|many
TGTGCCACCAGCAGTATCCCGGGACACACGTTCCCCTATAATTCACCCCTCCACTTT
CATSSIPGHTFPYNSPLHF
>TRBJ2-7|TRBV11-2|-|many
TGTGCCAGCAGCTTAGGGCCTTCCTACGAGCAGTACTTC
CASSLGPSYEQYF
>TRBJ2-3|TRBV20-1|-|many
TGCAGTGCTGTGGGCCTTCGCGCAGATACGCAGTATTTT
CSAVGLRADTQYF
>TRBJ1-6|TRBV5-6|-|many
TGTGCCAGCAGCTTGGCGACTGAGCTTAATTCACCCCTCCACTTT
CASSLATELNSPLHF
>TRBJ2-7|TRBV3-1|-|many
TGTGCCAGCAGCCACGGAGGGATGTCCTACGAGCAGTACTTC
CASSHGGMSYEQYF
>TRBJ1-1|TRBV10-3|-|many
TGTGCCATCAGTGTAGGAGAGAACACTGAAGCTTTCTTT
CAISVGENTEAFF
>TRBJ2-1|TRBV6-2/TRBV6-3|TRBD2|many
TGTGCCAGCAGCCCCGGCGTGACTAGCGGGAGCAATGAGCAGTTCTTC
CASSPGVTSGSNEQFF
>TRBJ1-6|TRBV7-8|-|many
TGTGCCAGCAGCTTAAGGACAGTCCGTTCACCCCTCCACTTT
CASSLRTVRSPLHF
>TRBJ2-1|TRBV24-1|TRBD2|many
TGTGCCACTATGGGGGGGAGCTCCTACAATGAGCAGTTCTTC
CATMGGSSYNEQFF